Following are 9 T cell receptor beta chains from one sample sequenced in a study of human T cells and chemical hapten exposure. Documented time point: patch test 2, 6 weeks after DPC sensitization. Treatment described: therapeutic diphenylcyclopropenone sensitization with weekly scalp DPC. TCRdb reprocessed the RACE reads with MiXCR, giving one entry per CDR3 protein. The data hold about 50,000 distinct CDR3 sequences, with more than 9% observed a single time. The sample was whole blood, taken in connection with sensitization to the hapten diphenylcyclopropenone (DPC). The origin of the receptors is a woman in her forties or fifties with alopecia areata. Some clones in this sample may be carry-over from other donors' samples.

This clonotype occurred a few times. V and J are TRBV29-1 and TRBJ1-2; 7 bases are a match to TRBD1. Trimming removed 7 bases from V and 5 bases from J; junction bases left unmatched: 13. Germline-derived CDR1 and CDR2 are SQVTM and ANQGSEA. The length of the CDR3 is 14 residues. Written as DNA, the CDR3 is TGCAGCGCCAACTACCAACAGGGGAGGTATGGCTACACCTTC. Its translation: CSANYQQGRYGYTF.

This clonotype was picked up many times. The chain combines TRBV20-1 with TRBJ1-1; D perhaps matches TRBD1 (5 bases). From germline, CDR1 is DFQATT and CDR2 SNEGSKA (reference sequence). Trimming took 8 bases from V and 2 from J, leaving 12 bases between them. The CDR3 spans 12 residues. The CDR3 DNA reads as TGCAGTTACCACGACAGAAACACTGAAGCTTTCTTT. Protein sequence: CSYHDRNTEAFF.

This chain links TRBV20-1 with TRBJ1-4, with 7 positions matching TRBD1. Germline-derived CDR1 and CDR2 are DFQATT and SNEGSKA (reference sequence). V lost 0 bases to trimming and J lost 4 bases; unmatched junction nucleotides: 8. The CDR3 covers 16 residues. The CDR3: CSARDPRTGNNEKLFF. Here the CDR3 DNA reads TGCAGTGCTAGAGATCCCCGGACAGGCAATAATGAAAAACTGTTTTTT.

The chain has TRBV6-5 and TRBJ2-7; 8 nucleotides line up with TRBD2. V was clipped by 4 bases and J by 2 bases; unmatched bases: 7. In germline, CDR1 is MNHEY, CDR2 SVGAGI. This CDR3 is built from 15 residues. The CDR3 sequence is CASSSGGVSAYEQYF. As DNA, the CDR3 is TGTGCCAGCAGTTCGGGGGGGGTAAGCGCCTACGAGCAGTACTTC.

The gene calls are TRBV27 and TRBJ2-4; TRBD1 is a possible D gene (5 bases). Deletions cut 9 bases from V and 8 bases from J, with 14 bases between. The CDR3 sequence is 12 residues long. In germline, CDR1 is MNHEY, CDR2 SMNVEV (reference sequence). CDR3 in DNA: TGTGCCAGTCTAGACAGTATGGACATTCAGTACTTC. Residues: CASLDSMDIQYF.

This chain joins TRBV10-2 and TRBJ2-5, with D perhaps matching TRBD1 (6 bases). Trimming took 6 bases from V and 4 from J, leaving 12 bases between them. Germline V gene lookup returns CDR1 WSHSY and CDR2 SAAADI. The CDR3 loop spans 13 amino acids. CDR3 coding DNA: TGCGCCAGCAGCCCGACAGGTGGAGAGACCCAGTACTTC. As protein: CASSPTGGETQYF.

The chain is built from TRBV28 and TRBJ2-7; 7 bases fit TRBD1. Germline values: CDR1 MDHEN, CDR2 SYDVKM. The CDR3 contains 15 residues. With 4 bases clipped from V and 2 bases from J, the junction kept 8 bases outside the gene matches. The CDR3 DNA is TGTGCCAGCAGTTCCCCCGGGACAGCCGCCTACGAGCAGTACTTC. Protein: CASSSPGTAAYEQYF.

In its sample, this clonotype was seen many times. The gene calls are TRBV5-1 and TRBJ2-2; a possible D gene is TRBD2 (6 bases). Germline values: CDR1 SGHRS, CDR2 YFSETQ. This CDR3 spans 16 amino acids. V lost 3 bases to trimming and J lost 5 bases, with 17 bases between them. The CDR3 DNA follows: TGCGCCAGCAGCTCTGGGACGGGAGTTGTGACCGGGGAGCTGTTTTTT. The encoded protein is CASSSGTGVVTGELFF.

This clonotype was detected ten times or more. The chain joins TRBV7-2 to TRBJ2-1; possible D gene TRBD1, 5 bases. Trimming took 4 bases from V and 10 from J, leaving 17 bases between them. Germline assignment: CDR1 SGHTA and CDR2 FQGNSA. This CDR3 contains 14 residues. For the CDR3, the DNA is TGTGCCAGCAGCTGGACCCCGGTAGGGGCGGAGCAGTTCTTC. Translated: CASSWTPVGAEQFF.